These T cell receptor beta chains were read from a single sample in a study of T cells in Graves' hyperthyroidism and ophthalmopathy. TCRdb re-called the multiplex PCR reads through MiXCR, storing one row per CDR3 protein. The sample records about 400,000 distinct CDR3 sequences, about 15% being singletons. The source material was blood. The receptors were gathered from a woman aged 30 to 39 with Graves' hyperthyroidism. Both conserved end residues are part of each CDR3. Each record gives: clone size, D gene, J gene, V gene, CDR3 length, CDR3 protein, CDR3 DNA. The D gene is left open where the match is weak. A row's size may be missing; if present it is once, few, many or a size class.

-,-,TRBJ1-1,TRBV19,11,CASTTGTEAFF,TGTGCCAGTACCACCGGGACAGAAGCTTTCTTT
-,-,TRBJ1-1,TRBV27,16,CASSLFWGSKYTEAFF,TGTGCCAGCAGTTTATTTTGGGGATCTAAGTACACTGAAGCTTTCTTT
many,-,TRBJ1-5,TRBV18,14,CASSGQGMDQPQHF,TGTGCCAGCTCGGGTCAGGGGATGGATCAGCCCCAGCATTTT
many,-,TRBJ2-2,TRBV28,18,CASSYYREWETGTGELFF,TGTGCCAGCAGTTACTACAGGGAGTGGGAGACGGGCACCGGGGAGCTGTTTTTT
once,-,TRBJ2-1,TRBV7-9,13,CASSSIQDSEQFF,TGTGCCAGCAGCTCAATACAGGACAGTGAGCAGTTCTTC
-,-,TRBJ2-1,TRBV10-1,13,CASSEGILREQFF,TGCGCCAGCAGTGAGGGGATTCTACGGGAGCAGTTCTTC
-,TRBD2,TRBJ2-7,TRBV30,13,CAWSWGGVAEQYF,TGTGCCTGGAGTTGGGGAGGGGTGGCCGAGCAGTACTTC
-,TRBD2,TRBJ2-7,TRBV20-1,15,CSARERSGRSYEQYF,TGCAGTGCTAGAGAGCGCAGCGGGAGGTCCTACGAGCAGTACTTC
-,TRBD1,TRBJ1-3,TRBV9,16,CASSPGQDYSGNTIYF,TGTGCCAGCAGCCCCGGACAGGACTACTCTGGAAACACCATATATTTT
few,-,TRBJ2-2,TRBV9,13,CASSGRVTGELFF,TGTGCCAGCAGCGGCAGGGTCACCGGGGAGCTGTTTTTT
-,-,TRBJ2-7,TRBV6-1,12,CASSQGPGEQYF,TGTGCCAGCAGTCAGGGGCCCGGCGAGCAGTACTTC
few,-,TRBJ2-1,TRBV5-1,14,CASSLARQNNEQFF,TGCGCCAGCAGCTTGGCCCGACAGAACAATGAGCAGTTCTTC
many,-,TRBJ2-7,TRBV3-1,15,CASSQDLSGSYEQYF,TGTGCCAGCAGCCAAGATCTTTCAGGTTCCTACGAGCAGTACTTC
-,-,TRBJ2-7,TRBV7-8,15,CASSLWAGLTPEQYF,TGTGCCAGCAGCTTATGGGCCGGACTCACCCCCGAGCAGTACTTC